This entry lists 13 T cell receptor beta chains sequenced from one sample in a study of identical twins. Each CDR3 protein is one row after TCRdb ran MiXCR on the 5' RACE reads. The profile shows more than 600,000 distinct CDR3 sequences, roughly 18% of them singletons. The same data also went into a second study, on T cells expressing NK-cell markers.

Material for sequencing was PBMCs. Receptors originate from a woman aged 18-29 years in good health.

V and J are TRBV7-6 and TRBJ2-7; no clear D gene. Germline CDR1 is SGHVS and CDR2 is FNYEAQ. Trimming removed 1 base at V and 3 bases at J, with 16 bases between. CDR3 length: 16 residues. This CDR3 is CASSLGGGRSDYEQYF. The CDR3 DNA sequence: TGTGCCAGCAGCTTAGGAGGCGGCAGATCTGACTACGAGCAGTACTTC. Variable domain in full (rest from reference TRBV7-6 and TRBJ2-7): GAGVSQSPRYKVTKRGQDVALRCDPISGHVSLYWYRQALGQGPEFLTYFNYEAQQDKSGLPNDRFSAERPEGSISTLTIQRTEQRDSAMYRCASSLGGGRSDYEQYFGPGTRLTVT.

The genes are TRBV6-1 and TRBJ1-2; D uncertain. The CDR3 loop spans 12 amino acids. The V end lost 7 bases, the J end lost 7 bases, and 13 bases lay between the germline ends. The V gene's germline CDR1 is MNHNS and CDR2 SASEGT. CDR3 coding DNA: TGTGCCAGCAATAGCCAGACCCTTGGCTACACCTTC. As protein: CASNSQTLGYTF.

This rearrangement joins TRBV10-3 to TRBJ2-3; D possibly corresponds to TRBD2 (6 bases). Per germline, CDR1 ENHRY and CDR2 SYGVKD. Trimming pared 8 bases from V and 8 bases from J, leaving 14 bases between. This CDR3 is built from 12 residues. The CDR3 DNA reads TGTGCCATCGCGGAGAAGGGAGGTACGCAGTATTTT. This gives the protein CAIAEKGGTQYF.

This clonotype was observed a few times. J is TRBJ1-2 and V is TRBV29-1; 11 nucleotides align to TRBD1. In germline, CDR1 is SQVTM, CDR2 ANQGSEA. The CDR3 has 12 amino acids. Trimming cost V 2 bases and J 8 bases; bases outside gene matches: 1. For the CDR3, the DNA is TGCAGCGTTGAAAGGACAGGGGGCGGCTACACCTTC. Its translation is CSVERTGGGYTF.

There are a few counts of this clonotype. The chain couples TRBV6-4 to TRBJ2-3; 9 nucleotides match TRBD1. Germline V lookup: CDR1 MRHNA, CDR2 SNTAGT. The length of the CDR3 is 15 residues. The junction had 2 bases not matched to a gene; V was cut back by 2 bases and J by 2 bases. In DNA, the CDR3 is TGTGCCAGCAGTGACGGGGACAGGGCCACAGATACGCAGTATTTT. It translates to CASSDGDRATDTQYF.

This clonotype appeared many times. The genes are TRBV7-2 and TRBJ2-1; 7 bases line up with TRBD2. The CDR3 runs 15 residues. The junction had 12 bases not matched to a gene; V was cut back by 5 bases and J by 8 bases. Germline-derived CDR1 and CDR2 are SGHTA and FQGNSA. Written as DNA, the CDR3 is TGTGCCAGCAGCCCCCTTGGGCGGGAGTACGATGAGCAGTTCTTC. The encoded protein is CASSPLGREYDEQFF.

The chain couples TRBV6-5 to TRBJ2-7, with 11 nucleotides matching TRBD2. Trimming removed 0 bases from V and 3 bases from J; junction bases left unmatched: 1. Looked up from germline, CDR1 is MNHEY and CDR2 is SVGAGI. The CDR3 is made up of 15 amino acids. The CDR3 DNA reads as TGTGCCAGCAGTTACTCGACTAGCGGGAACTACGAGCAGTACTTC. It encodes CASSYSTSGNYEQYF.

The rearrangement links TRBV6-1 to TRBJ2-5, with 9 bases lining up with TRBD1. Germline values: CDR1 MNHNS, CDR2 SASEGT. This CDR3 is 14 amino acids long. V dropped 5 bases and J dropped 5; count of bases not matched to a gene: 6. DNA of the CDR3: TGTGCCAGCAGTCCGACAGGGGGTTATGAGACCCAGTACTTC. Translated, it gives CASSPTGGYETQYF.

This chain uses TRBV29-1 with TRBJ2-2, with 13 positions matching TRBD2. Looked up from germline, CDR1 is SQVTM and CDR2 is ANQGSEA. V was clipped by 6 bases and J by 4 bases; unmatched bases: 11. The CDR3 sequence is 17 residues long. In DNA, the CDR3 is TGCAGCGTAACCGGGACTAGCGGGACAGGGGTCACCGGGGAGCTGTTTTTT. Translation: CSVTGTSGTGVTGELFF.

The chain recombines TRBV29-1 with TRBJ2-1; no clear D. Per the germline V gene, CDR1 is SQVTM and CDR2 is ANQGSEA. Between the trimmed V and J ends, which lost 5 bases and 8 bases, there was a span of 13 bases. The CDR3 contains 12 residues. The CDR3 protein is CSVRMQSDEQFF. CDR3 DNA sequence: TGCAGCGTTCGAATGCAGTCCGATGAGCAGTTCTTC.

This clonotype has a handful of counts. In DNA, the CDR3 is TGTGCCAGCAGCTTAGCGGCGGAGACTGAAGCTTTCTTT. Its protein product is CASSLAAETEAFF. The rearrangement uses TRBV7-8 and TRBJ1-1; D not resolved. Looked up from germline, CDR1 is SGHVS and CDR2 is FQNEAQ. CDR3 length: 13 amino acids. V was cut by 0 bases and J by 5 bases, with 7 bases left in between.

This clonotype was detected only a few times. This chain joins TRBV10-2 and TRBJ2-7; D ambiguous. The CDR3 consists of 12 residues. Germline V gene lookup returns CDR1 WSHSY and CDR2 SAAADI. V was cut by 7 bases and J by 5 bases, with 12 bases left in between. CDR3 protein: CASTWVLNEQYF. The CDR3 DNA sequence: TGCGCCAGCACCTGGGTGCTCAACGAGCAGTACTTC.

V gene TRBV3-1 combines with J gene TRBJ2-1; 8 nucleotides match TRBD2. Germline assignment: CDR1 LGHDT and CDR2 YNNKEL (reference sequence). The CDR3 totals 15 residues. Trimming removed 9 bases from V and 3 bases from J; junction bases left unmatched: 10. The CDR3 spells CASRRLAGNYNEQFF. The CDR3 nucleotides are TGTGCCAGTAGGAGGCTAGCGGGTAACTACAATGAGCAGTTCTTC.